This T cell receptor (beta chain) was profiled in a study of CD8 T cell repertoires and HIV-1 epitope variants. CDR1 and CDR2 from the germline V gene are SGHKS and YYEKEE (reference sequence). With 4 bases clipped from V and 4 bases from J, the junction kept 9 bases outside the gene matches. CDR3 size: 15 residues. TCRdb keeps only in-frame clones here, not all; method: immunoSEQ multiplex PCR. The sample has over 4,000 clones; 55% to 80% are singletons. This clone showed up just a few times. Its antigen is unidentified. The chain has TRBV5-5 and TRBJ2-7; 9 bases are shared with TRBD1. Sample: cultured CD8+ T cells derived from PBMCs. This TCR derives from a male donor with HIV. The CDR3 bases are TGTGCCAGCAGCCTCACAGGGGGCTTTGGGTACGAGCAGTACTTC. Translating it yields CASSLTGGFGYEQYF.